This note documents a single T cell receptor (beta chain) sequence. Its antigen is undetermined. Germline is not matched at one junction end, which may reflect a read error. TCR beta VDJ and CDR3 profiling used genomic DNA as template. In TCRdb, the reads were re-called with MiXCR into one record per CDR3 protein. The profile shows 350,000 to 450,000 distinct CDR3 sequences, 55% to 70% of them singletons. The data were taken from a study of CD8+CD57+ T cells in acquired aplastic anemia. Study context: Mean DNA quantity obtained from sorted CD4+ and CD8+ cells was around 3.2 ug. Whole-study findings and limits: The number of CD8+ CDR3 sequences shared by patients and controls was approximately 28.

The length of the CDR3 is 12 residues. The chain couples TRBV12-3 or TRBV12-4 to TRBJ1-1; no clear D. The sample taken for sequencing was sorted CD4+, CD8+, or CD8+CD57+ T cells (not recorded which) from PBMCs. This TCR was recovered from a human donor in good health, serving as a control. CDR3 region: CAGSWVGSEAFF. As DNA, the CDR3 is TGTGCCGGCAGTTGGGTAGGGTCTGAAGCTTTCTTT.